The 23 T cell receptor beta chains presented below share a single source sample, sequenced in a study of cytomegalovirus exposure and HLA in healthy donors. The PCR ran on 60 Vbeta and 13 Jbeta primers. Only in-frame clones appear in the TCRdb table, and some are missing; sequencing was by immunoSEQ multiplex PCR. The repertoire holds roughly 150,000 clones, about 75% seen once, with under 0.8% in the top ten. Sample: PBMCs. Every receptor here comes from a male donor in good health and CMV-seronegative.

There are a few counts of this clone. The V call is TRBV5-6, the J call TRBJ1-4, with TRBD1 matching 8 bases. The CDR3 contains 16 residues. With 3 bases clipped from V and 2 bases from J, the junction kept 6 bases outside the gene matches. The germline gives CDR1 SGHDT, CDR2 YYEEEE. The CDR3 bases are TGTGCCAGCAGCTGGGGCTGGACAGGGACTAATGAAAAACTGTTTTTT. This sequence encodes CASSWGWTGTNEKLFF.

The chain is built from TRBV19 and TRBJ1-1; tentative D call: TRBD1 (5 bases). The CDR3 contains 16 residues. The V end was cut by 2 bases, the J end by 0 bases, with 13 bases between. The germline V gene has CDR1 LNHDA and CDR2 SQIVND (reference sequence). This chain's CDR3 is CASSIRPRQLNTEAFF. The DNA for the CDR3 is TGTGCCAGTAGTATACGGCCGAGACAGCTGAACACTGAAGCTTTCTTT.

This chain connects TRBV7-9 to TRBJ1-1; D gene unclear. CDR1 is SEHNR and CDR2 is FQNEAQ in the germline V gene (reference sequence). This CDR3 spans 13 amino acids. The ends were cut back, 3 bases at V and 3 bases at J, with 8 bases in the middle. The DNA of the CDR3 is TGTGCCAGCAGCTTCCAGAGGTACACTGAAGCTTTCTTT. Residues: CASSFQRYTEAFF.

With respect to this clone: The sample has other DNA sequences that encode this CDR3 too. The J gene is TRBJ1-2, the V gene TRBV5-1; TRBD1 matches 9 bases. Germline V gene sequence: CDR1 SGHRS, CDR2 YFSETQ. Trimming removed 0 bases from V and 6 bases from J; junction bases left unmatched: 0. The CDR3 runs to 13 residues. The DNA of the CDR3 is TGCGCCAGCAGCTTGGGGACAGGGGATGGCTACACCTTC. Translating gives CASSLGTGDGYTF.

The V gene is TRBV30, the J gene TRBJ2-7; the match to TRBD1 covers 8 bases. The CDR3 is made up of 14 amino acids. Germline trimming cut 5 bases from V and 6 bases from J; bases unmatched to any gene: 12. Germline loops: CDR1 GTSNPN, CDR2 SVGIG (reference sequence). The CDR3 is CAWDPGQVSGEQYF. The CDR3 bases are TGTGCCTGGGATCCGGGACAGGTTAGTGGCGAGCAGTACTTC.

As concerns this clone: Relative to the germline gene, one junction end is altered; a read error may explain this. The chain carries TRBV7-9 and TRBJ1-1, with D maybe TRBD1 (6 bases). The germline CDR1 and CDR2 sequences are SEHNR and FQNEAQ (reference sequence). The CDR3 consists of 15 residues. In DNA form, the CDR3 reads TGTTCCAGCAGCTTAGGTACAGGGTCGGTCGCTGAAGCTTTCTTT. Translating gives CSSSLGTGSVAEAFF.

The rearrangement joins TRBV18 to TRBJ1-5, with 11 bases matching TRBD1. Germline values: CDR1 KGHSH, CDR2 LQKENI. The CDR3 loop spans 14 amino acids. V lost 5 bases and J lost 6; bases outside the gene matches: 3. The CDR3 sequence: CASSGQGAGQPQHF. For the CDR3, the DNA is TGTGCCAGCTCAGGACAGGGGGCGGGTCAGCCCCAGCATTTT.

The chain has TRBV6-4 and TRBJ2-2, with 10 bases that match TRBD1. The length of the CDR3 is 13 residues. Germline V gives CDR1 MRHNA, CDR2 SNTAGT. J was trimmed by 3 bases and V by 8 bases; bases with no gene match: 0. DNA of the CDR3: TGTGCCAGCGGGACAGGGGACACCGGGGAGCTGTTTTTT. Protein sequence: CASGTGDTGELFF.

The rearrangement uses TRBV7-9 and TRBJ1-2; unclear D gene. Trimming left V 4 bases short and J 6 bases short, with 12 bases between. The length of the CDR3 is 13 residues. Germline assignment: CDR1 SEHNR and CDR2 FQNEAQ (reference sequence). CDR3 DNA sequence: TGTGCCAGCAGCTACGGTCAAAAAAATGGCTACACCTTC. It encodes CASSYGQKNGYTF.

The CDR3 region has the DNA TGCAGCGTTGCAGGGACTGGAAACACCATATATTTT. Translation: CSVAGTGNTIYF. The chain employs TRBV29-1 and TRBJ1-3; possibly TRBD1 for D (5 bases). The CDR3 sequence is 12 residues long. The V and J ends lost 4 bases and 2 bases respectively, with 6 bases between them. Germline CDR1 is SQVTM and CDR2 is ANQGSEA.

The rearrangement links TRBV2 to TRBJ2-7, with 10 bases aligning to TRBD2. Germline trimming cut 6 bases from V and 0 bases from J; bases unmatched to any gene: 2. In germline, CDR1 is SNHLY, CDR2 FYNNEI. The CDR3 sequence is 14 residues long. DNA of the CDR3: TGTGCCAGCAGACTAGCGGGGAGCTCCTACGAGCAGTACTTC. The encoded protein is CASRLAGSSYEQYF.

The rearrangement links TRBV30 to TRBJ2-2; 7 bases are a match to TRBD1. V dropped 8 bases and J dropped 1; count of bases not matched to a gene: 7. The CDR3 contains 14 residues. Looked up from germline, CDR1 is GTSNPN and CDR2 is SVGIG (reference sequence). The CDR3 sequence is CAVRQGGNTGELFF. CDR3 sequence (DNA): TGTGCCGTACGACAGGGTGGGAACACCGGGGAGCTGTTTTTT.

Worth noting for this clone: Within the sample, other DNA sequences also encode this same CDR3. The J gene is TRBJ2-7, the V gene TRBV18; 7 bases align to TRBD2. This CDR3 contains 15 residues. Germline trimming cut 0 bases from V and 2 bases from J; bases unmatched to any gene: 4. CDR1 and CDR2 (germline): KGHSH, LQKENI. The CDR3 coding sequence is TGTGCCAGCTCACCACCCCTGGCGGGAGCCTACGAGCAGTACTTC. It is translated as CASSPPLAGAYEQYF.

The chain uses TRBV21-1 and TRBJ1-2; TRBD1 is the table's D call and was not checked against the DNA. TRBV21-1 is described as a pseudogene. The CDR3 runs 14 residues. CDR3 amino acids: CASRETALNYGYTF. CDR3 sequence (DNA): TGTGCCAGCAGAGAGACAGCGCTCAACTATGGCTACACCTTC.

The chain recombines TRBV5-4 with TRBJ2-7; D is ambiguous. Looked up from germline, CDR1 is SGHNT and CDR2 is YYREEE (reference sequence). CDR3 length: 13 residues. V lost 1 base, J lost 4 bases, and 9 bases lay in between. This chain's CDR3 is CASSLKPFYEQYF. DNA for the CDR3: TGTGCCAGCAGCTTGAAGCCTTTTTACGAGCAGTACTTC.

This clone was seen just once. The genes are TRBV11-2 and TRBJ2-5, with TRBD2 as a possible D gene (5 bases). The CDR3 is 13 residues long. V was clipped by 3 bases and J by 3 bases, with 8 bases between them. Germline V gene data show CDR1 as SGHAT and CDR2 as FQNNGV. The CDR3 sequence: CASSLEEEETQYF. The DNA for the CDR3 is TGTGCCAGCAGCTTGGAGGAGGAAGAGACCCAGTACTTC.

V is TRBV5-1 and J is TRBJ2-3; D might be TRBD2 (5 bases). The germline V gene has CDR1 SGHRS and CDR2 YFSETQ. The V gene lost 1 base and the J gene lost 3 bases, with 12 bases spanning the gap. This CDR3 has 15 residues. The CDR3 region is CASSLLPSLTDTQYF. CDR3 coding DNA: TGCGCCAGCAGCTTGCTGCCTAGCCTAACAGATACGCAGTATTTT.

The genes are TRBV9 and TRBJ2-1; 11 nucleotides agree with TRBD1. Germline V CDR1 and CDR2: SGDLS, YYNGEE. The CDR3 contains 14 residues. V shed 2 bases, J shed 10 bases, and the junction held 5 bases outside the gene matches. The CDR3 bases are TGTGCCAGCAGCGTCGAGGGACAGGGGGGCGAGCAGTTCTTC. Amino acid sequence: CASSVEGQGGEQFF.

This sequence joins TRBV5-4 and TRBJ1-1; no definite D call. The V gene lost 3 bases and the J gene lost 0 bases, with 3 bases spanning the gap. The CDR3 runs to 12 residues. Germline CDR1 and CDR2: SGHNT and YYREEE (reference sequence). The CDR3 here is CASSSMNTEAFF. CDR3 coding DNA: TGTGCCAGCAGCTCCATGAACACTGAAGCTTTCTTT.

The chain uses TRBV9 and TRBJ1-4; 8 positions match TRBD1. Trimming at V came to 0 bases and at J to 8 bases, leaving 12 bases not matched to a gene. The CDR3 extends over 17 amino acids. Germline values: CDR1 SGDLS, CDR2 YYNGEE. The CDR3 is CASSVEAGGAFEEKLFF. The CDR3, as DNA: TGTGCCAGCAGCGTAGAGGCAGGGGGCGCCTTTGAGGAAAAACTGTTTTTT.

The genes are TRBV6-5 and TRBJ2-7, with 7 bases fitting TRBD1. V lost 8 bases to trimming and J lost 3 bases; unmatched junction nucleotides: 10. The CDR3 contains 14 residues. In germline, CDR1 is MNHEY, CDR2 SVGAGI. CDR3 nucleotides: TGTGCCAGCGGAAAGGGACAGATTCTCTACGAGCAGTACTTC. Encoded protein: CASGKGQILYEQYF.

The chain is built from TRBV19 and TRBJ1-1; 8 bases agree with TRBD1. The CDR3 sequence is 14 residues long. The V gene's germline CDR1 is LNHDA and CDR2 SQIVND (reference sequence). Trimming removed 3 bases from V and 8 bases from J; junction bases left unmatched: 8. The CDR3 loop is CASSIRGQGREAFF. Here the CDR3 DNA reads TGTGCCAGTAGTATTAGAGGACAGGGCCGGGAAGCTTTCTTT.

About this clone: Its ends do not fully match the called genes, so a read error is possible. The chain has TRBV7-9 and TRBJ2-5; 7 bases fit TRBD2. CDR1 and CDR2 from the germline V gene are SEHNR and FQNEAQ (reference sequence). CDR3 size: 15 residues. The CDR3 here is CSSSLGLPGQETQYF. The CDR3, as DNA: TGTTCCAGCAGCCTGGGACTACCGGGACAAGAGACCCAGTACTTC.